Listed below are T cell receptor beta chains from one sample, sequenced in a study of blood T cell repertoires in COVID-19. Clones were sequenced by immunoSEQ multiplex PCR, and TCRdb holds only the in-frame ones, with some missing. The sample carries about 300,000 clones, over 70% recorded once. The sequencing sample was made of peripheral blood. The receptor set was obtained from a woman aged 45-65 years with acute or convalescent COVID-19. Each CDR3 is given with its conserved first and last residue. The D gene is left open where the match is weak. Rows may omit the clone size; those that give it use once, few, many or a size class.

- TRBJ1-1 TRBV5-5 once CASSLVWSTEAFF TGTGCCAGCAGCTTGGTGTGGAGCACTGAAGCTTTCTTT
TRBD1 TRBJ1-1 TRBV5-4 - CASSSGQGTTEAFF TGTGCCAGCAGCTCGGGACAGGGGACGACTGAAGCTTTCTTT
TRBD2 TRBJ2-1 TRBV9 - CASSPPRSAGRNEQFF TGTGCCAGCAGCCCCCCGAGGTCAGCGGGAAGGAATGAGCAGTTCTTC
- TRBJ1-5 TRBV24-1 - CATSDREHQPQHF TGTGCCACCAGCGACAGAGAACATCAGCCCCAGCATTTT
- TRBJ2-5 TRBV18 few CASSPIQGEGETQYF TGTGCCAGCTCACCCATACAGGGTGAGGGGGAGACCCAGTACTTC
TRBD1 TRBJ1-2 TRBV5-6 once CASSPTGGEGYTF TGTGCCAGCAGCCCTACAGGGGGGGAAGGCTACACCTTC
- TRBJ1-5 TRBV19 - CASSIGQVSNQPQHF TGTGCCAGTAGTATAGGGCAGGTGAGCAATCAGCCCCAGCATTTT
- TRBJ2-7 TRBV9 - CASSVGDKYYEQYF TGTGCCAGCAGCGTAGGGGACAAATACTACGAGCAGTACTTC
- TRBJ1-2 TRBV5-1 - CASSLLEGVYGYTF TGCGCCAGCAGCTTGCTGGAAGGGGTCTATGGCTACACCTTC
TRBD2 TRBJ2-7 TRBV14 - CASRKSGTFSYEQYF TGTGCCAGTCGAAAAAGCGGGACCTTCTCCTACGAGCAGTACTTC
- TRBJ1-2 TRBV6-5 - CASSPSRQPSHTF TGTGCCAGCAGTCCCTCACGACAGCCCTCTCACACCTTC
- TRBJ2-2 TRBV2 few CASSSEDTGELFF TGTGCCAGCAGCTCAGAGGACACCGGGGAGCTGTTTTTT
TRBD1 TRBJ1-1 TRBV6-2/TRBV6-3 - CASSDLAGGTEAFF TGTGCCAGCAGTGACCTTGCAGGGGGCACTGAAGCTTTCTTT
- TRBJ1-1 TRBV9 - CASSVVLGDEAFF TGTGCCAGCAGCGTAGTTCTGGGAGATGAAGCTTTCTTT
TRBD1 TRBJ2-7 TRBV3-1/TRBV3-2 - CASSLGTGYYEQYF TGTGCCAGCAGCCTCGGGACAGGGTACTACGAGCAGTACTTC
- TRBJ2-2 TRBV7-9 - CASSLGAPGTGELFF TGTGCCAGCAGCTTAGGGGCCCCGGGGACCGGGGAGCTGTTTTTT
- TRBJ2-7 TRBV29-1 - CSVEGQGSGEQYF TGCAGCGTTGAAGGTCAGGGAAGTGGGGAGCAGTACTTC
- TRBJ1-2 TRBV27 - CASKGPGSYGYTF TGTGCCAGCAAGGGGCCAGGGTCCTATGGCTACACCTTC
TRBD1 TRBJ2-3 TRBV19 once CASSMGVTGTGGGDTQYF TGTGCCAGTAGTATGGGGGTTACCGGGACAGGGGGCGGTGATACGCAGTATTTT
- TRBJ2-3 TRBV19 - CASRDGKTDTQYF TGTGCCAGTAGGGACGGGAAGACAGATACGCAGTATTTT
TRBD1 TRBJ2-7 TRBV23-1 - CASSQFRRQGYEQYF TGCGCCAGCAGTCAATTTAGGAGACAGGGATACGAGCAGTACTTC
- TRBJ1-1 TRBV5-5 - CASSSLGGGPAEAFF TGTGCCAGCAGCTCCCTGGGGGGGGGCCCGGCTGAAGCTTTCTTT
- TRBJ2-1 TRBV18 - CASSPGTGYNEQFF TGTGCCAGCTCACCGGGGACTGGTTACAATGAGCAGTTCTTC
- TRBJ1-2 TRBV11-2 - CASSLAGSDGYTF TGTGCCAGCAGCTTAGCAGGGTCGGATGGCTACACCTTC
TRBD2 TRBJ2-7 TRBV2 - CASSRSGRPGEQYF TGTGCCAGCAGTCGAAGCGGGAGGCCGGGGGAGCAGTACTTC
- TRBJ2-1 TRBV19 - CASSIPSRYNEQFF TGTGCCAGTAGTATACCTAGCAGATACAATGAGCAGTTCTTC
TRBD2 TRBJ2-2 TRBV7-2 - CASSLFIQRGAGELFF TGTGCCAGCAGCTTATTCATCCAGCGGGGGGCGGGGGAGCTGTTTTTT